The subject of this entry is one T cell receptor (beta chain). Its antigen remains unidentified. These data belong to a study of memory CD4+ T cells and cytomegalovirus serostatus. Looking at the study overall: Donors were healthy Belgian adults, some 10 CMV seropositive and around 23 seronegative.

Single viable CD3+CD4+CD8-CD45RO+ cells were sorted as the memory CD4+ T cells. With 7 bases removed from V and 1 base from J, the gap between germline ends came to 9 bases. This CDR3 spans 13 amino acids. Germline values: CDR1 MNHNS, CDR2 SASEGT. General study points: The CMV-associated TCR signature appears largely within the CD4+ memory repertoire. Median bootstrapped AUC for CMV status was approximately 0.96 originally, about 0.9 US-trained.

Measured with immunoSEQ multiplex PCR; TCRdb has only the in-frame clones, and not every one. The data show 50,000 or so clones, roughly four fifths seen once. This chain links TRBV6-1 with TRBJ2-3; D call uncertain. This clonotype originated in an adult in good health and CMV-seronegative. The sequenced sample consisted of memory CD4+ T cells from blood. The CDR3 region is CASTPRGTDTQYF. The DNA of the CDR3 is TGTGCCAGCACCCCCCGGGGCACAGATACGCAGTATTTT.